This TCR beta chain was captured in a study of CD8 T cells in Susac syndrome. Across the whole study: Patients with Susac syndrome who were sequenced included more than 5 with active disease and roughly eight in remission. Blood was drawn from patients with Susac syndrome. At that point, they were therapy-naive, on corticosteroids, or on intravenous immunoglobulin alone.

RNA totalling about 0.5 to 1 ug underwent reverse transcription with random hexamers. Amplification of TCR beta CDR3 was carried out by immunoSEQ multiplex PCR, which covered 54 Vbeta and 13 Jbeta segments. TCRdb used MiXCR to reprocess the immunoSEQ multiplex PCR reads, holding one entry per CDR3 protein. Counted here are under 300,000 distinct CDR3 sequences, 95% to 97% occurring once; the ten biggest clones make up under 0.12%. V shed 6 bases and J 4 bases; nucleotides not matched to a gene: 8. The CDR3 length is 13 residues. CDR1 is SQVTM, CDR2 ANQGSEA, per germline. Through negative isolation, CD4+ and CD8+ T cells were obtained, while TEMRA cells were enriched using FACS.

The chain joins TRBV29-1 to TRBJ2-7; 8 bases map to TRBD2. This sequence was found in a human donor with Susac syndrome. The sequenced sample consisted of CD4+ T cells from PBMCs. In DNA, the CDR3 is TGCAGCGTAAAGACTAGCGAGACTTACGAGCAGTACTTC. It yields the protein CSVKTSETYEQYF.